This passage covers 21 T cell receptor beta chains from one sample sequenced in a study of CD8 T cells in Susac syndrome (dated by TCRdb to about 2019). Libraries came from the immunoSEQ multiplex PCR assay. RNA was extracted with the RNeasy kit and roughly 0.45 to 1 ug was reverse transcribed using random hexamers. TCRdb reworked the public reads: Q25 trimming with fastp, MiXCR clone assembly, productive beta chains retained. Each CDR3 protein appears once, grouped with its most common genes and DNA. The sample table records 130,000 or so distinct CDR3 sequences; around 94% of these occur just once. The biggest ten clones account for less than 0.3% of the sample. The sample was CD8+ T cells from PBMCs. These receptors were collected from a human donor with Susac syndrome.

The table lists this clonotype with a count of one. This chain connects TRBV20-1 to TRBJ2-7, with 9 bases that match TRBD1. CDR1 is DFQATT and CDR2 is SNEGSKA in the germline V gene (reference sequence). J was trimmed by 3 bases and V by 5 bases; bases with no gene match: 8. The CDR3 is 14 residues long. CDR3 sequence (DNA): TGCAGTGCTGTTGGGACAGGGATTGACTACGAGCAGTACTTC. This codes for CSAVGTGIDYEQYF.

This chain connects TRBV6-2 or TRBV6-3 to TRBJ1-2; no firm D call. Trimming stripped 4 bases from V and 4 bases from J, with 1 base between. This CDR3 region has 10 residues. CDR1 MNHEY and CDR2 SVGEGT come from the germline V gene. The CDR3 protein is CASSSYGYTF. The CDR3 DNA follows: TGTGCCAGCAGTTCCTATGGCTACACCTTC.

The CDR3 DNA reads TGTGCCACCTCTGACGGGGGGAGCTCCTACAATGAGCAGTTCTTC. This sequence encodes CATSDGGSSYNEQFF. The chain couples TRBV24-1 to TRBJ2-1; TRBD2 matches 7 bases. The germline V gene encodes CDR1 KGHDR and CDR2 SFDVKD. With V trimmed by 9 bases and J by 0 bases, 7 bases remained unmatched. This CDR3 has 15 amino acids.

The J gene is TRBJ1-4, the V gene TRBV27; the D is unclear. The germline V and J ends were trimmed by 2 bases and 7 bases, with 11 bases remaining between them. The CDR3 has 14 residues. Germline lookup yields CDR1 MNHEY and CDR2 SMNVEV (reference sequence). The CDR3 sequence: CASSLMAGFEKLFF. The CDR3 DNA reads as TGTGCCAGCAGTTTAATGGCAGGCTTTGAAAAACTGTTTTTT.

The rearrangement links TRBV29-1 to TRBJ2-7; maybe TRBD2 (7 bases). V lost 6 bases and J 2 bases, leaving 20 bases between the germline ends. Germline-derived CDR1 and CDR2 are SQVTM and ANQGSEA. This CDR3 region has 15 residues. CDR3 residues: CSVTPDRGGTYEQYF. In DNA form, the CDR3 reads TGCAGCGTCACCCCGGATAGGGGGGGAACCTACGAGCAGTACTTC.

The chain couples TRBV23-1 to TRBJ2-3, with D possibly being TRBD2 (6 bases). TRBV23-1 is labeled an ORF, and its function is uncertain. CDR3 length: 14 residues. V gave up 2 bases and J gave up 6 bases, with 12 bases separating them. The CDR3 coding sequence is TGCGCCAGCAGTCAAATGGTAGCGGCGGATACGCAGTATTTT. Translated: CASSQMVAADTQYF.

The chain combines TRBV7-9 with TRBJ1-6, with TRBD1 matching over 10 bases. The germline V gene has CDR1 SEHNR and CDR2 FQNEAQ (reference sequence). J lost 8 bases, V lost 5 bases, and 6 bases had no gene match. This CDR3 comprises 15 residues. CDR3 DNA sequence: TGTGCCAGCAGCCGATACGGGACAGGGGATTCACCCCTCCACTTT. Amino acid sequence: CASSRYGTGDSPLHF.

J is TRBJ2-3 and V is TRBV13; 15 nucleotides line up with TRBD2. Unmatched junction bases numbered 8, after V lost 4 bases and J lost 3 bases. The CDR3 sequence is 18 residues long. CDR1 is PRHDT, CDR2 FYEKMQ, per germline (reference sequence). For the CDR3, the DNA is TGTGCCAGCAGCTCGGGACTAGCGGGGGGTTTTGGGACAGATACGCAGTATTTT. Translated: CASSSGLAGGFGTDTQYF.

The chain carries TRBV27 and TRBJ2-3; maybe TRBD1 (6 bases). Looked up from germline, CDR1 is MNHEY and CDR2 is SMNVEV (reference sequence). The CDR3 extends over 16 amino acids. V lost 2 bases to trimming and J lost 0 bases, with 12 bases between them. CDR3 coding DNA: TGTGCCAGCAGTTTACATGGGGGCCTAAGCACAGATACGCAGTATTTT. Its translation is CASSLHGGLSTDTQYF.

The rearrangement uses TRBV4-3 and TRBJ2-6, with D perhaps given as TRBD1 or TRBD2 (6 bases each). With 0 bases removed from V and 2 bases from J, the gap between germline ends came to 11 bases. Per the germline V gene, CDR1 is LGHNA and CDR2 is YSLEER. This CDR3 has 17 amino acids. CDR3 sequence reads: CASSQEVGGTGANVLTF. The CDR3 coding sequence is TGCGCCAGCAGCCAAGAAGTAGGGGGGACTGGGGCCAACGTCCTGACTTTC.

V is TRBV7-8 and J is TRBJ2-2, with 7 bases lining up with TRBD1. The germline gives CDR1 SGHVS, CDR2 FQNEAQ. The CDR3 covers 14 residues. After removal of 3 bases from V and 4 bases from J, the junction contained 2 bases not matched to a gene. The DNA for the CDR3 is TGTGCCAGCAGCTTCCGGGACAGCACCGGGGAGCTGTTTTTT. Protein: CASSFRDSTGELFF.

This chain joins TRBV12-3 or TRBV12-4 and TRBJ2-7; D is perhaps TRBD2 (5 bases). The CDR3 has 16 residues. Trimming left V 5 bases short and J 3 bases short, with 20 bases between. DNA of the CDR3: TGTGCCAGCAGTCCGCCATCGGCTAGCTATGACTACGAGCAGTACTTC. Protein sequence: CASSPPSASYDYEQYF.

The chain links TRBV30 to TRBJ2-7; D is undetermined. Germline V lookup: CDR1 GTSNPN, CDR2 SVGIG (reference sequence). V lost 0 bases to trimming and J lost 6 bases, with 6 bases between them. The CDR3 loop spans 11 amino acids. As DNA, the CDR3 is TGTGCCTGGAGTGTCCTTGGCGAGCAGTACTTC. Protein: CAWSVLGEQYF.

The rearrangement uses TRBV20-1 and TRBJ2-1, with D possibly matching TRBD2 (5 bases). The CDR3 spans 16 residues. Trimming cost V 0 bases and J 1 base, with 13 bases left between them. Germline loops: CDR1 DFQATT, CDR2 SNEGSKA (reference sequence). The CDR3 DNA reads TGCAGTGCTAGAGATAGGGCTAGCAATTCCTACAATGAGCAGTTCTTC. Residues: CSARDRASNSYNEQFF.

The chain has TRBV20-1 and TRBJ2-7; a possible D gene is TRBD2 (7 bases). CDR1 is DFQATT and CDR2 is SNEGSKA in the germline V gene (reference sequence). V was clipped by 3 bases and J by 3 bases, with 12 bases between them. CDR3 length equals 13 residues. This CDR3 reads CSARWGGLYEQYF. CDR3 nucleotide sequence: TGCAGTGCTAGGTGGGGGGGGCTCTACGAGCAGTACTTC.

The chain combines TRBV5-1 with TRBJ1-2; D may be TRBD1 (5 bases). The CDR3 contains 14 residues. Trimming took 5 bases from V and 2 from J, leaving 13 bases between them. CDR1 and CDR2 from the germline V gene are SGHRS and YFSETQ. Written as DNA, the CDR3 is TGCGCCAGCAGGCCCGAGGGGTTAAACTATGGCTACACCTTC. Protein product: CASRPEGLNYGYTF.

V usage is TRBV24-1 and J usage is TRBJ2-5, with 9 bases lining up with TRBD1. This CDR3 spans 16 amino acids. V was clipped by 2 bases and J by 4 bases; unmatched bases: 7. The germline CDR1 and CDR2 sequences are KGHDR and SFDVKD. The chain's CDR3 is CATSDSGQGSGETQYF. In nucleotides, the CDR3 is TGTGCCACCAGTGATTCCGGACAGGGGTCCGGAGAGACCCAGTACTTC.

V is TRBV7-3 and J is TRBJ2-3; TRBD2 aligns across 12 bases. The CDR3 is 15 amino acids. V lost 5 bases and J lost 4; bases outside the gene matches: 4. Germline V gene data show CDR1 as SGHTA and CDR2 as FQGTGA. The CDR3 reads CASSRTSGVADTQYF. The DNA for the CDR3 is TGTGCCAGCAGCCGGACTAGCGGGGTCGCAGATACGCAGTATTTT.

This clonotype was recorded a few times. The chain employs TRBV27 and TRBJ2-7; D is perhaps TRBD2 (6 bases). The CDR3 sequence is 12 residues long. Germline V gene data show CDR1 as MNHEY and CDR2 as SMNVEV (reference sequence). V lost 3 bases and J lost 7, with 10 bases in between. CDR3 DNA: TGTGCCAGCAGTTTTGGAGGGGTTGAGCAGTACTTC. It yields the protein CASSFGGVEQYF.

The chain employs TRBV4-2 and TRBJ2-5; D assignment may be TRBD1 or TRBD2 (6 bases each). The CDR3 extends over 15 amino acids. Per germline, CDR1 LGHNA and CDR2 YNFKEQ. The V gene lost 0 bases and the J gene lost 5 bases, with 13 bases spanning the gap. The CDR3 DNA follows: TGTGCCAGCAGCCAAGAGCCGGGGGCGCGGGAGACCCAGTACTTC. Protein: CASSQEPGARETQYF.

The V gene is TRBV30, the J gene TRBJ2-5; the match to TRBD2 covers 9 bases. The CDR3 extends over 15 amino acids. V was clipped by 0 bases and J by 2 bases; unmatched bases: 4. Germline V gene sequence: CDR1 GTSNPN, CDR2 SVGIG (reference sequence). The CDR3 nucleotides read TGTGCCTGGAGTGTGAGCGGGGGGCCTCAAGAGACCCAGTACTTC. Residues: CAWSVSGGPQETQYF.